The 11 T cell receptor beta chains given below trace back to one sample, sequenced in a study of T-cell reconstitution after alpha-beta-depleted transplantation in children. Library preparation (for TCRbeta) was performed with unique molecular identifiers. Each CDR3 protein gets one entry after TCRdb re-called the PCR reads with MiXCR. The repertoire holds about 360,000 distinct CDR3 sequences, with roughly 13% as singletons. Sequencing used PBMCs, obtained from the stem cell graft. These receptors were collected from a human donor who donated a stem cell graft to a child with Fanconi anemia.

V is TRBV10-3 and J is TRBJ2-5; TRBD2 matches at 15 bases. The junction had 11 bases not matched to a gene; V was cut back by 6 bases and J by 0 bases. Germline V gives CDR1 ENHRY, CDR2 SYGVKD. CDR3 length equals 19 residues. CDR3 residues: CAISARVGTSGGNQETQYF. The CDR3 bases are TGTGCCATCAGCGCTCGTGTCGGGACTAGCGGGGGGAACCAAGAGACCCAGTACTTC.

Relative to its sample, this clonotype is medium-sized. CDR3 DNA: TGTGCCAGCAGCCCAAGGAACAGGGTAGCCGGGGAGCTGTTTTTT. Residues: CASSPRNRVAGELFF. The J gene is TRBJ2-2, the V gene TRBV12-3 or TRBV12-4, with D possibly matching TRBD1 (6 bases). V gave up 6 bases and J gave up 6 bases, with 17 bases separating them. There are 15 residues in the CDR3.

This clonotype was counted a few times. The V and J genes are TRBV2 and TRBJ2-2, with TRBD2 matching 7 bases. CDR3 length: 13 residues. The germline gives CDR1 SNHLY, CDR2 FYNNEI. CDR3 DNA sequence: TGTGCTGGGGGACTAATCCACGCCGGGGAGCTGTTTTTT. Encoded protein: CAGGLIHAGELFF.

This clonotype has a handful of counts. This rearrangement joins TRBV4-3 to TRBJ1-1; the D gene is possibly TRBD1 (5 bases). The germline gives CDR1 LGHNA, CDR2 YSLEER. The CDR3 spans 15 residues. V lost 1 base to trimming and J lost 0 bases, with 9 bases between them. The CDR3 DNA reads as TGCGCCAGCAGCCAAGGGTCAGGGATGAACACTGAAGCTTTCTTT. It encodes CASSQGSGMNTEAFF.

This clonotype was counted between two and nine times. This chain connects TRBV28 to TRBJ2-1; D is perhaps TRBD1 (6 bases). The CDR3 consists of 14 residues. Trimming took 2 bases from V and 7 from J, leaving 12 bases between them. The germline CDR1 and CDR2 sequences are MDHEN and SYDVKM. CDR3 protein: CASSLRGNGNEQFF. The CDR3 coding sequence is TGTGCCAGCAGTTTAAGGGGGAATGGAAATGAGCAGTTCTTC.

Only a few counts were recorded for this clonotype. The chain carries TRBV6-5 and TRBJ1-2, with D tentatively TRBD1 (5 bases). CDR1 and CDR2 from the germline V gene are MNHEY and SVGAGI. V gave up 0 bases and J gave up 7 bases, with 15 bases separating them. CDR3 size: 15 residues. The chain's CDR3 is CASSYSKGDPRGYTF. The CDR3 DNA reads TGTGCCAGCAGTTACTCGAAAGGGGACCCCCGTGGCTACACCTTC.

A few counts support this clonotype. The gene calls are TRBV27 and TRBJ2-5, with 8 nucleotides matching TRBD1. The ends lost 4 bases at V and 5 bases at J; junction bases unmatched: 3. Germline V gives CDR1 MNHEY, CDR2 SMNVEV (reference sequence). The CDR3 consists of 13 residues. The CDR3 DNA reads as TGTGCCAGCAGTTGGGACAGGAGGGAGACCCAGTACTTC. It is translated as CASSWDRRETQYF.

This clonotype occurred many times. The rearrangement joins TRBV4-3 to TRBJ2-1, with a possible D match to TRBD2 (5 bases). Germline V gene sequence: CDR1 LGHNA, CDR2 YSLEER. V was clipped by 1 base and J by 8 bases, with 21 bases between them. There are 17 residues in the CDR3. The CDR3 here is CASSQASGIGISDEQFF. CDR3 DNA: TGCGCCAGCAGCCAAGCTTCCGGGATAGGTATTTCCGATGAGCAGTTCTTC.

In its sample, this clonotype was seen a few times. The chain is built from TRBV7-2 and TRBJ1-4; D is unresolved. The CDR3 extends over 14 amino acids. Trimming stripped 2 bases from V and 5 bases from J, with 9 bases between. Per germline, CDR1 SGHTA and CDR2 FQGNSA. CDR3 DNA: TGTGCCAGCAGCTTACGCTCAGGCAATGAAAAACTGTTTTTT. Translation gives CASSLRSGNEKLFF. The whole variable domain, remainder taken from reference TRBV7-2 and TRBJ1-4, is GAGVSQSPSNKVTEKGKDVELRCDPISGHTALYWYRQSLGQGLEFLIYFQGNSAPDKSGLPSDRFSAERTGGSVSTLTIQRTQQEDSAVYLCASSLRSGNEKLFFGSGTQLSVL.

This CDR3 reads CASSRTGDSGNTIYF. In DNA form, the CDR3 reads TGCGCCAGCAGCCGTACTGGAGACTCTGGAAACACCATATATTTT. The rearrangement joins TRBV5-1 to TRBJ1-3; D gene ambiguous. CDR3 length: 15 residues. Per the germline V gene, CDR1 is SGHRS and CDR2 is YFSETQ. Trimming pared 4 bases from V and 0 bases from J, leaving 11 bases between.

There are a few counts of this clonotype. V usage is TRBV4-3 and J usage is TRBJ1-2, with D hard to call. V lost 1 base to trimming and J lost 8 bases, with 8 bases between them. Germline CDR1 reads LGHNA; CDR2 reads YSLEER. The CDR3 has 12 amino acids. DNA for the CDR3: TGCGCCAGCAGCCAAGCGGGTTGGGGCTACACCTTC. It specifies CASSQAGWGYTF.